This T cell receptor beta chain was recorded in a study of blood T cells in healthy people across ages. The CDR3 is 14 amino acids. CDR1 is KGHSH, CDR2 LQKENI, per germline. Trimming removed 3 bases from V and 1 base from J, with 6 bases in between. General observations from the study: Whereas aged donors had fewer naive CD4+ cells, long-lived donors had more of them and higher diversity.

In terms of origin and age, donors were healthy Caucasian individuals from Russia aged about 6 to 100. This clonotype was observed a handful of times. The antigen remains unidentified. Sample-barcoded 5' priming and a J-beta primer mix drove a second PCR of 7 to 11 cycles. Each of the cDNA molecules was tagged by a template-switch adaptor with 12 random nucleotides. In TCRdb, the 5' RACE reads were re-called with MiXCR into one record per CDR3 protein. In the table there are about 1,600,000 distinct CDR3 sequences, roughly 40% of which are singletons. The gene calls are TRBV18 and TRBJ1-4; D unresolved. The source is a woman aged 18-29 years in good health. Input material: blood. In DNA, the CDR3 is TGTGCCAGCTCACCGACTCAAACTAATGAAAAACTGTTTTTT. This gives the protein CASSPTQTNEKLFF.